Sequencing of this TCR beta chain was carried out in a study of CD8 T cells in ankylosing spondylitis. This clonotype came up many times. Its matching antigen is unknown. Germline V gene data show CDR1 as SGHAT and CDR2 as FQNNGV. Trimming shortened V by 6 bases and J by 7 bases, and 15 bases separated the two germline ends. This CDR3 is 14 amino acids long. Notes on the study in general: In ankylosing spondylitis patients, matched synovial fluid reportedly showed significant enrichment of disease-linked clones. About 8 highly homologous variants made up a TCR beta motif, and this motif appeared characteristic of ankylosing spondylitis blood.

TCRdb reprocessed the 5' RACE reads via MiXCR and lists one record per CDR3 protein. The sample contains about 540,000 distinct CDR3 sequences, roughly 13% of which appear only once. The sequenced sample was blood, either unsorted or a sorted T cell fraction (not recorded which). The TCR originated in a male donor with ankylosing spondylitis. The chain joins TRBV11-2 to TRBJ2-2; a possible D gene is TRBD2 (5 bases). In DNA form, the CDR3 reads TGTGCCAGCAGTCCCTTTCGTGGAGGCGGGGAGCTGTTTTTT. Translated, it gives CASSPFRGGGELFF. Supplemented by reference TRBV11-2 and TRBJ2-2, the full variable domain reads EAGVAQSPRYKIIEKRQSVAFWCNPISGHATLYWYQQILGQGPKLLIQFQNNGVVDDSQLPKDRFSAERLKGVDSTLKIQPAKLEDSAVYLCASSPFRGGGELFFGEGSRLTVL.